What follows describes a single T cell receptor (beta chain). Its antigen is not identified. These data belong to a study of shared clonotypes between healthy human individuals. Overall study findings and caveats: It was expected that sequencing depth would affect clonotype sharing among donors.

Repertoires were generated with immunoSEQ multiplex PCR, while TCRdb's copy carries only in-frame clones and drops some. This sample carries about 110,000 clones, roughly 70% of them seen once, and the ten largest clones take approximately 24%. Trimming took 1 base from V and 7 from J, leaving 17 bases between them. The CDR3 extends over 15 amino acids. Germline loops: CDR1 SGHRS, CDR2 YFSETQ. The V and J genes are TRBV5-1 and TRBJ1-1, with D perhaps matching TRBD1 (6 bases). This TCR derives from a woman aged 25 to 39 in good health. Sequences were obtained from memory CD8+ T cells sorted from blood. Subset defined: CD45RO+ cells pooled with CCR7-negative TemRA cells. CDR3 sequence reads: CASSLQYRATDEAFF. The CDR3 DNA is TGCGCCAGCAGCTTGCAATACAGGGCTACCGATGAAGCTTTCTTT.